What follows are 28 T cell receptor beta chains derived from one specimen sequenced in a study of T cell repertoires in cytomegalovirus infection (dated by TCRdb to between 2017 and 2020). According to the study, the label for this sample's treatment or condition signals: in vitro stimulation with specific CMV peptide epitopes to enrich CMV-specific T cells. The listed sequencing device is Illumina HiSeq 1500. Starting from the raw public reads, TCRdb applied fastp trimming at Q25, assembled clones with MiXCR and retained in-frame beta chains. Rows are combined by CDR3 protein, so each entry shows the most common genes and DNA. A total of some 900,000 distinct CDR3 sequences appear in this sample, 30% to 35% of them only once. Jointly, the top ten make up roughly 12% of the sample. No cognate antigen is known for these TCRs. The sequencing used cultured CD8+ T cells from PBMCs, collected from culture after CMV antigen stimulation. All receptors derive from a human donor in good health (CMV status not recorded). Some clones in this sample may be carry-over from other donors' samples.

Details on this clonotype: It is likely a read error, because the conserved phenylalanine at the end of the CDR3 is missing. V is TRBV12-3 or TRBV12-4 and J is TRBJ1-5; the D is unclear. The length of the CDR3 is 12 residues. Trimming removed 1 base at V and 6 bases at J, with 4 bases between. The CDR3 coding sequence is TGTGCCAGCAGTTTAGAGGGTCAGCCCCAGCATTGT. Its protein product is CASSLEGQPQHC.

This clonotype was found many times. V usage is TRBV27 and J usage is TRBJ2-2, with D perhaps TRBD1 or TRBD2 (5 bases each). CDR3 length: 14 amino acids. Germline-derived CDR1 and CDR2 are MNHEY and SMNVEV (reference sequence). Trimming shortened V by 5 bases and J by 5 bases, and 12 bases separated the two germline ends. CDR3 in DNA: TGTGCCAGCAGTCCAGGGACGGGGACCGGGGAGCTGTTTTTT. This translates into CASSPGTGTGELFF.

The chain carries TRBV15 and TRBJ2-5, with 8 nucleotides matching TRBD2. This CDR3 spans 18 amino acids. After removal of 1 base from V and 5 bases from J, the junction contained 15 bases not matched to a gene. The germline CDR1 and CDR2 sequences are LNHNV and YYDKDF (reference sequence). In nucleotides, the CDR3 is TGTGCCACCAGCAGAGGGGGTCTTAGGCGGGGGGCTGGGGAGACCCAGTACTTC. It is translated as CATSRGGLRRGAGETQYF.

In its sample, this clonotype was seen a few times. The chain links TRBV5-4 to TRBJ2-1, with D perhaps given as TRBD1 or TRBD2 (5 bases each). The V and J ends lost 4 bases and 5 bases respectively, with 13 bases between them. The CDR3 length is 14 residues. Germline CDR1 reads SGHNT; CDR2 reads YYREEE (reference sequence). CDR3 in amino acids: CASSPWGPNNEQFF. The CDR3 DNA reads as TGTGCCAGCAGCCCCTGGGGACCGAACAATGAGCAGTTCTTC.

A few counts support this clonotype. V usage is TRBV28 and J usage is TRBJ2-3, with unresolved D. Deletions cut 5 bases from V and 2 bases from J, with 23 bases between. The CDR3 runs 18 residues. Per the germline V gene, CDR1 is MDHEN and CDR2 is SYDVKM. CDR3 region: CASSPPQLAPYSTDTQYF. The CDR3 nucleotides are TGTGCCAGCAGTCCCCCCCAGCTTGCACCTTACTCCACAGATACGCAGTATTTT.

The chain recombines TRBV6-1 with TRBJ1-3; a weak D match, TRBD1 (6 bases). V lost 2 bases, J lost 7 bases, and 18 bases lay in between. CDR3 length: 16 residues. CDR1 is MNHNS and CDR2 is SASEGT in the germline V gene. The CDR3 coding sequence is TGTGCCAGCAGTGAATCTCTCAGGGGCGCGTTGAACACCATATATTTT. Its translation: CASSESLRGALNTIYF.

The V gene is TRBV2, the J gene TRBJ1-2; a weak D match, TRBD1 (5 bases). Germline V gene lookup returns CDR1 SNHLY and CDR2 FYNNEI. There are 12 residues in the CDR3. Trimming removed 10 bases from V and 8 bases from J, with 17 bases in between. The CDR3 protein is CANEQEVIGYTF. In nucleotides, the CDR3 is TGTGCCAACGAACAGGAGGTGATCGGCTACACCTTC.

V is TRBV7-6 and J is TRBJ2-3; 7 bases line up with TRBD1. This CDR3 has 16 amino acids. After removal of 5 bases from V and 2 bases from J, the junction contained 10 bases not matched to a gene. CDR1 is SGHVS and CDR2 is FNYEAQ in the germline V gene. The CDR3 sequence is CASSPRQGHPTDTQYF. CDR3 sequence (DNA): TGTGCCAGCAGCCCCCGACAGGGCCACCCCACAGATACGCAGTATTTT.

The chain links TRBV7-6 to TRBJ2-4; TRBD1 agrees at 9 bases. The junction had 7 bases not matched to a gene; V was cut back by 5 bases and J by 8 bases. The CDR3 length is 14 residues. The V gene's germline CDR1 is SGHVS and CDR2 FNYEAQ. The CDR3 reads CASSPGTGSYIQYF. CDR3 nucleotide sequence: TGTGCCAGCAGCCCCGGGACAGGGAGCTACATTCAGTACTTC.

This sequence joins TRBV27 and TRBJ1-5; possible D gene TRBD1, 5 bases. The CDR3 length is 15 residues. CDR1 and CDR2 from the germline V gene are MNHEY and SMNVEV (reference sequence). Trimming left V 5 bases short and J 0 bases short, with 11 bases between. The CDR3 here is CASSIDSNSNQPQHF. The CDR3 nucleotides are TGTGCCAGCAGTATTGACAGTAATAGCAATCAGCCCCAGCATTTT.

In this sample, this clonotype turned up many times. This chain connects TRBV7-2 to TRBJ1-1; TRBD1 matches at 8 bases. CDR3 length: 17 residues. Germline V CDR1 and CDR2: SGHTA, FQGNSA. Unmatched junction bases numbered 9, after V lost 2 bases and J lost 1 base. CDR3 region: CASSLRGQAPTNTEAFF. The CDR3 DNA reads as TGTGCCAGCAGCTTAAGGGGACAGGCGCCAACGAACACTGAAGCTTTCTTT. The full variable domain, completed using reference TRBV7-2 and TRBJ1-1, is GAGVSQSPSNKVTEKGKDVELRCDPISGHTALYWYRQSLGQGLEFLIYFQGNSAPDKSGLPSDRFSAERTGGSVSTLTIQRTQQEDSAVYLCASSLRGQAPTNTEAFFGQGTRLTVV.

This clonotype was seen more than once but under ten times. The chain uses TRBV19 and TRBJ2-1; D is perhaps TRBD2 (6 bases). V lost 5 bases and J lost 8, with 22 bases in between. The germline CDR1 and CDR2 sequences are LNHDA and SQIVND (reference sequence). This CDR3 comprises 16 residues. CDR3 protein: CASSGLRGYVGDEQFF. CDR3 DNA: TGTGCCAGTAGTGGTTTACGGGGGTACGTAGGCGATGAGCAGTTCTTC.

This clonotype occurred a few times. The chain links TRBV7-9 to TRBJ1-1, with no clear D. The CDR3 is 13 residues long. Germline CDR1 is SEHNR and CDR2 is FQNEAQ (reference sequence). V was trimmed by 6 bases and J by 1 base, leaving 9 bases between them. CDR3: CASRKIGNTEAFF. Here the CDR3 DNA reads TGTGCCAGCAGAAAAATTGGGAACACTGAAGCTTTCTTT.

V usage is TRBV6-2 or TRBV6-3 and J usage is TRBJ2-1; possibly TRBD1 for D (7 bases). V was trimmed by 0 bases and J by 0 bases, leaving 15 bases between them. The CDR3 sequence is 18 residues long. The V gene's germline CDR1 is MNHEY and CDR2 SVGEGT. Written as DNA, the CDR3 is TGTGCCAGCAGTTACTCAGCCAGGGGGAGGAGCTCCTACAATGAGCAGTTCTTC. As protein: CASSYSARGRSSYNEQFF.

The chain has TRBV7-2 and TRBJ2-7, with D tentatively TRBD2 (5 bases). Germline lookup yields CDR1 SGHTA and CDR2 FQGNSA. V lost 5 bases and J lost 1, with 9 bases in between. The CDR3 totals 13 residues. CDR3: CASSRRGSYEQYV. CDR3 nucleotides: TGTGCCAGCAGCCGTCGGGGTTCCTACGAGCAGTACGTC.

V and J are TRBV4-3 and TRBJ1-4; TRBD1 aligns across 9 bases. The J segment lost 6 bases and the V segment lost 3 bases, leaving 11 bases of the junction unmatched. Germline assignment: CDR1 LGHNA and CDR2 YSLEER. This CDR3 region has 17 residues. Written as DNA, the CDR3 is TGCGCCAGCAGCCAGCCGGGACAGGGAACCCATGATGAAAAACTGTTTTTT. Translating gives CASSQPGQGTHDEKLFF.

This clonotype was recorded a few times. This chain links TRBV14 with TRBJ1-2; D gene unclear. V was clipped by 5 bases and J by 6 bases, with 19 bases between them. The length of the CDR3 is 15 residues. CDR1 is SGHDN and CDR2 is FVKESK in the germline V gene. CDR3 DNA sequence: TGTGCCAGCAGCGGACGACGGTCGGGTGTGAATGGCTACACCTTC. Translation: CASSGRRSGVNGYTF.

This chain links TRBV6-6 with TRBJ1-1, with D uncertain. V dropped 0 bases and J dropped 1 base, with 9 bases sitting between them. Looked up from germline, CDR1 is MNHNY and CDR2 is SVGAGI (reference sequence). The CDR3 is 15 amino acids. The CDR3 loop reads CASSYSGARNTEAFF. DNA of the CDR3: TGTGCCAGCAGTTACTCTGGAGCGCGGAACACTGAAGCTTTCTTT.

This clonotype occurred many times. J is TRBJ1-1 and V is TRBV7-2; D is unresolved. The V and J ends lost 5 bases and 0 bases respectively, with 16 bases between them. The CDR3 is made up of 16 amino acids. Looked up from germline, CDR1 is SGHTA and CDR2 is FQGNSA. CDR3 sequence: CASSLRAGLLNTEAFF. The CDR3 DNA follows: TGTGCCAGCAGCCTTCGGGCAGGCCTTCTGAACACTGAAGCTTTCTTT. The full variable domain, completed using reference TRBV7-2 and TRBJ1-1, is GAGVSQSPSNKVTEKGKDVELRCDPISGHTALYWYRQSLGQGLEFLIYFQGNSAPDKSGLPSDRFSAERTGGSVSTLTIQRTQQEDSAVYLCASSLRAGLLNTEAFFGQGTRLTVV.

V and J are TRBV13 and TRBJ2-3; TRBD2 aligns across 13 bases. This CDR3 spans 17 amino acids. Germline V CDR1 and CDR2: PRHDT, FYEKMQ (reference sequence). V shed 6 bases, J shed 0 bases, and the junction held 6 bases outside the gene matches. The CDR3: CASRLRLAGGSTDTQYF. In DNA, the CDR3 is TGTGCCAGCAGACTGAGACTAGCGGGGGGTAGCACAGATACGCAGTATTTT.

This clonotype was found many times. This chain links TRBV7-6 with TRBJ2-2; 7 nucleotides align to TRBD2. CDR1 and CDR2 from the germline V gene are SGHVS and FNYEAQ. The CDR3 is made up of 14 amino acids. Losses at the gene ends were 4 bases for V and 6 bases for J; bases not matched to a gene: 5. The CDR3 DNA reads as TGTGCCAGCAGCTCGAGCGGGGCCGCCGGGGAGCTGTTTTTT. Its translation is CASSSSGAAGELFF.

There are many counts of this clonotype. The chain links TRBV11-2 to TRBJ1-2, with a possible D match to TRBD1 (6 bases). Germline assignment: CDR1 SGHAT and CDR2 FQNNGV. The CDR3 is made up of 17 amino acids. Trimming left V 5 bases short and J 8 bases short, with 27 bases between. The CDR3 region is CASSQMYRDNQGWGYTF. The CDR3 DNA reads TGTGCCAGCAGCCAGATGTACCGGGACAACCAAGGGTGGGGCTACACCTTC.

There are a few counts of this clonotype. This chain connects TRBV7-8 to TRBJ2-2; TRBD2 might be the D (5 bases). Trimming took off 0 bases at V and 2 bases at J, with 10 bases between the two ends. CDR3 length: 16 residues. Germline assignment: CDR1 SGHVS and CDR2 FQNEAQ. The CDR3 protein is CASSLALSGNTGELFF. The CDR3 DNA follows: TGTGCCAGCAGCTTAGCTCTTTCGGGAAACACCGGGGAGCTGTTTTTT.

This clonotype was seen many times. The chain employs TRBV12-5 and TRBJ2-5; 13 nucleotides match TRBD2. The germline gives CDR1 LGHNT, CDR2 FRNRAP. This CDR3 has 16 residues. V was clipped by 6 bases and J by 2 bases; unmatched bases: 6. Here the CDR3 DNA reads TGTGCTAGTGGACTGACTAGCGGGGGGCCGCAAGAGACCCAGTACTTC. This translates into CASGLTSGGPQETQYF.

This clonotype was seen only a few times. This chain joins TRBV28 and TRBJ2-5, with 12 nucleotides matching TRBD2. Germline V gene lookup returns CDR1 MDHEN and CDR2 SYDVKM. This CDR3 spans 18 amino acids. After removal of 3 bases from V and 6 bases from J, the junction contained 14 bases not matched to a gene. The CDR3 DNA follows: TGTGCCAGCAGTTTCCCGACTAGCGGGGGACCCGGTTGGAAGACCCAGTACTTC. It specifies CASSFPTSGGPGWKTQYF.

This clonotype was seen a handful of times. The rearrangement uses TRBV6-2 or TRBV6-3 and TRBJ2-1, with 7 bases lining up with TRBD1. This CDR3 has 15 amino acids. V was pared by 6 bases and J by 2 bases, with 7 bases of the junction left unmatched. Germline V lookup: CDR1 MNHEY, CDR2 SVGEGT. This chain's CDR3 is CASSAADRAYNEQFF. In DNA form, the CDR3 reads TGTGCCAGCAGCGCGGCTGACAGGGCCTACAATGAGCAGTTCTTC.

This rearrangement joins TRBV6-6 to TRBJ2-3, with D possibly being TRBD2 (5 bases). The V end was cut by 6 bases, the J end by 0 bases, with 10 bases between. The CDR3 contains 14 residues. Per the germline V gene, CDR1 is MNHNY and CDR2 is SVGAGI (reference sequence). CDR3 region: CASRAESSTDTQYF. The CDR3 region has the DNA TGTGCCAGCAGAGCGGAGTCTAGCACAGATACGCAGTATTTT.

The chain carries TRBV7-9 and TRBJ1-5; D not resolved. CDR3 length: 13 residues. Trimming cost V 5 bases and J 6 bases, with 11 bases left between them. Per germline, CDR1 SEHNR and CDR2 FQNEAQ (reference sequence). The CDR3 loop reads CASSGTSGQPQHF. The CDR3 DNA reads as TGTGCCAGCAGCGGAACCTCGGGTCAGCCCCAGCATTTT.